These 26 T cell receptor beta chains were sequenced from one sample in a study of cytomegalovirus exposure and HLA in healthy donors. PCR amplification relied on 60 Vbeta primers (plus 13 Jbeta primers). Measured with immunoSEQ multiplex PCR; TCRdb has only the in-frame clones, and not every one. The sample records over 150,000 clones, approximately 84% being singletons. The source material was PBMCs. Source of these receptors: a girl between 5 and 17 years old in good health and CMV-seropositive.

With respect to this clone: Additional DNA sequences in this sample encode the identical CDR3. V and J are TRBV7-3 and TRBJ1-1; unclear D gene. V was pared by 5 bases and J by 4 bases, with 11 bases between. The CDR3 is 13 residues long. CDR1 is SGHTA, CDR2 FQGTGA, per germline. The CDR3 DNA follows: TGTGCCAGCAGCCTTAACGGAGGCACTGAAGCTTTCTTT. Its translation is CASSLNGGTEAFF.

The chain employs TRBV6-5 and TRBJ2-2; D remains unclear. The CDR3 contains 12 residues. The ends were cut back, 9 bases at V and 6 bases at J, with 11 bases in the middle. Germline assignment: CDR1 MNHEY and CDR2 SVGAGI. CDR3 sequence: CASHTAAGELFF. As DNA, the CDR3 is TGTGCCAGTCATACGGCGGCCGGGGAGCTGTTTTTT.

The genes are TRBV12-5 and TRBJ1-5, with unresolved D. This CDR3 spans 20 amino acids. Trimming stripped 2 bases from V and 0 bases from J, with 23 bases between. The germline CDR1 and CDR2 sequences are LGHNT and FRNRAP. CDR3 in amino acids: CASGLKRVNSISYSNQPQHF. The CDR3 DNA sequence: TGTGCTAGTGGTTTGAAAAGAGTCAATTCAATCTCCTATAGCAATCAGCCCCAGCATTTT.

The chain combines TRBV30 with TRBJ1-3, with D hard to call. Germline V CDR1 and CDR2: GTSNPN, SVGIG (reference sequence). V was clipped by 0 bases and J by 2 bases, with 11 bases between them. This CDR3 contains 15 residues. CDR3 amino acids: CAWSVRRGTGNTIYF. In nucleotides, the CDR3 is TGTGCCTGGAGTGTACGCCGGGGAACTGGAAACACCATATATTTT.

This sequence joins TRBV6-5 and TRBJ2-7, with TRBD2 matching 7 bases. Unmatched junction bases numbered 12, after V lost 6 bases and J lost 4 bases. This CDR3 contains 15 residues. Germline V gene data show CDR1 as MNHEY and CDR2 as SVGAGI. The CDR3 loop is CASSPAGHSGYEQYF. For the CDR3, the DNA is TGTGCCAGCAGCCCAGCGGGGCATTCTGGATACGAGCAGTACTTC.

The rearrangement links TRBV19 to TRBJ1-4; D is undetermined. V was shortened by 3 bases and J by 0 bases, with 5 bases between the two germline ends. The germline CDR1 and CDR2 sequences are LNHDA and SQIVND (reference sequence). This CDR3 has 14 residues. CDR3 coding DNA: TGTGCCAGTAGTATCGGAGCAACTAATGAAAAACTGTTTTTT. It translates to CASSIGATNEKLFF.

This chain links TRBV5-4 with TRBJ1-4; no clear D. The CDR3 runs 16 residues. Germline loops: CDR1 SGHNT, CDR2 YYREEE (reference sequence). The germline V and J ends were trimmed by 0 bases and 5 bases, with 14 bases remaining between them. CDR3 region: CASSLGRTNPNEKLFF. The CDR3 region has the DNA TGTGCCAGCAGCTTGGGACGGACTAACCCGAATGAAAAACTGTTTTTT.

The chain joins TRBV18 to TRBJ1-5, with D perhaps matching TRBD1 (6 bases). V was clipped by 6 bases and J by 5 bases, with 14 bases between them. CDR1 is KGHSH, CDR2 LQKENI, per germline. This CDR3 comprises 14 residues. The CDR3 DNA reads as TGTGCCAGCTCTGGAGGACAGACTTATCAGCCCCAGCATTTT. Protein product: CASSGGQTYQPQHF.

J is TRBJ1-1 and V is TRBV10-1; no clear D. V lost 5 bases, J lost 3 bases, and 13 bases lay in between. The CDR3 has 14 residues. Germline V gene data show CDR1 as WNHNN and CDR2 as SYGVQD (reference sequence). CDR3 nucleotide sequence: TGCGCCAGCAGTAAGGACTATTTTGACACTGAAGCTTTCTTT. Its protein is CASSKDYFDTEAFF.

The chain links TRBV10-3 to TRBJ2-7; 12 nucleotides align to TRBD1. Germline V gene lookup returns CDR1 ENHRY and CDR2 SYGVKD. The junction had 7 bases not matched to a gene; V was cut back by 3 bases and J by 4 bases. There are 16 residues in the CDR3. The CDR3 here is CAISDSGTGGSYEQYF. The CDR3 DNA is TGTGCCATCAGTGACTCCGGGACAGGGGGCTCATACGAGCAGTACTTC.

This chain joins TRBV21-1 and TRBJ2-5; the D segment call TRBD1 is taken from the table without a DNA check. TRBV21-1 is described as a pseudogene. The CDR3 is 13 amino acids. CDR3 amino acids: CASSRQGGETQYF. The DNA for the CDR3 is TGTGCCAGCAGCCGACAGGGTGGAGAGACCCAGTACTTC.

The CDR3 spells CARSSPAVSKPTKQYF. DNA for the CDR3: TGTGCCAGAAGCTCCCCAGCGGTATCGAAACCTACGAAGCAGTACTTC. The V call is TRBV5-3, the J call TRBJ2-7; TRBD2 might be the D (5 bases). TRBV5-3 carries the ORF label, with uncertain function. Trimming removed 3 bases at V and 8 bases at J, with 24 bases between. This CDR3 region has 16 residues.

This clone has only one observation. The chain is built from TRBV7-3 and TRBJ1-1, with a weak D call TRBD1 (6 bases). The CDR3 sequence is 16 residues long. Germline V CDR1 and CDR2: SGHTA, FQGTGA. Trimming left V 0 bases short and J 4 bases short, with 15 bases between. The CDR3 DNA follows: TGTGCCAGCAGCTTAACTCCACAAGGACAGAGCACTGAAGCTTTCTTT. It codes for CASSLTPQGQSTEAFF.

This clone was observed once. This chain uses TRBV28 with TRBJ2-1; TRBD2 matches at 10 bases. V lost 8 bases, J lost 7 bases, and 8 bases stayed unmatched. This CDR3 contains 14 residues. From germline, CDR1 is MDHEN and CDR2 SYDVKM. As DNA, the CDR3 is TGTGCCAGCTCAGCGGGGGGGCCGAGGAATGAGCAGTTCTTC. Its protein is CASSAGGPRNEQFF.

V usage is TRBV2 and J usage is TRBJ2-1; 11 bases are a match to TRBD2. The CDR3 has 16 residues. CDR1 and CDR2 from the germline V gene are SNHLY and FYNNEI. V trimming: 5 bases; J trimming: 8 bases; junction bases outside the gene matches: 11. Written as DNA, the CDR3 is TGTGCCAGCAGTTTTAATCTAGCGGGGGGTAGGGATGAGCAGTTCTTC. Encoded protein: CASSFNLAGGRDEQFF.

The CDR3 region is CASSPDRGGSYEQYF. The CDR3 DNA reads as TGTGCCAGCTCACCGGACAGGGGAGGGTCCTACGAGCAGTACTTC. The chain combines TRBV18 with TRBJ2-7; TRBD1 agrees at 9 bases. Trimming cost V 3 bases and J 1 base; bases outside gene matches: 4. The germline CDR1 and CDR2 sequences are KGHSH and LQKENI. CDR3 length: 15 amino acids.

This clone was detected a few times. At one boundary the junction diverges from the germline segment, which might be a read error. The V gene is TRBV7-7, the J gene TRBJ1-1; 8 bases are shared with TRBD1. The length of the CDR3 is 13 residues. Per the germline V gene, CDR1 is SSHAT and CDR2 is FNYEAQ (reference sequence). CDR3 nucleotides: TGTGCTAGCAGCTCCGACAGGGGCACTGAAGCTTTCTTT. Protein: CASSSDRGTEAFF.

This chain links TRBV19 with TRBJ2-3, with D perhaps TRBD2 (7 bases). CDR3 length: 14 residues. Trimming left V 9 bases short and J 2 bases short, with 15 bases between. Germline CDR1 and CDR2: LNHDA and SQIVND (reference sequence). The CDR3 DNA is TGTGCCAGCCATAGGGGGGGCTCCACAGATACGCAGTATTTT. This sequence encodes CASHRGGSTDTQYF.

The chain uses TRBV5-1 and TRBJ2-1, with 7 bases lining up with TRBD1. The CDR3 is 14 amino acids. Germline V lookup: CDR1 SGHRS, CDR2 YFSETQ. After removal of 2 bases from V and 12 bases from J, the junction contained 11 bases not matched to a gene. The CDR3 loop is CASSFEGAAMRQFF. CDR3 in DNA: TGCGCCAGCAGCTTCGAGGGGGCCGCGATGAGGCAGTTCTTC.

The genes are TRBV28 and TRBJ1-2, with a tentative D call TRBD1 (6 bases). Trimming removed 1 base at V and 8 bases at J, with 8 bases between. Germline V gene lookup returns CDR1 MDHEN and CDR2 SYDVKM. This CDR3 spans 12 amino acids. DNA of the CDR3: TGTGCCAGCAGTTTATCAGGGGTCGGCTACACCTTC. Its protein product is CASSLSGVGYTF.

Note on this clone: Since no conserved phenylalanine or tryptophan closes the CDR3, a read error is the likely cause. The DNA is omitted, as the CDR3 cannot be located on it reliably, and the CDR3 follows TCRdb's listing. The CDR3 loop is CAWGLTGARKGVSTL. This chain connects TRBV30 to TRBJ1-6; the tabulated D call, TRBD1, remains unverified against the DNA. Germline loops: CDR1 GTSNPN, CDR2 SVGIG (reference sequence). Ends included, the CDR3 has 15 residues.

The rearrangement joins TRBV6-5 to TRBJ1-1; 10 bases are a match to TRBD1. The length of the CDR3 is 14 residues. CDR1 and CDR2 from the germline V gene are MNHEY and SVGAGI. Unmatched junction bases numbered 4, after V lost 5 bases and J lost 4 bases. The CDR3 DNA is TGTGCCAGCAGTACACGGACAGGGGGCACTGAAGCTTTCTTT. Amino acids: CASSTRTGGTEAFF.

This sequence joins TRBV15 and TRBJ2-1, with D unresolved. The germline CDR1 and CDR2 sequences are LNHNV and YYDKDF (reference sequence). This CDR3 has 13 amino acids. Trimming stripped 0 bases from V and 9 bases from J, with 9 bases between. As DNA, the CDR3 is TGTGCCACCAGCAGAGATCAAGCCGGTGAGCAGTTCTTC. Encoded protein: CATSRDQAGEQFF.

The V gene is TRBV15, the J gene TRBJ1-1; D not resolved. From germline, CDR1 is LNHNV and CDR2 YYDKDF (reference sequence). Trimming removed 4 bases at V and 2 bases at J, with 11 bases between. The CDR3 loop spans 14 amino acids. The CDR3 nucleotides read TGTGCCACCAGCACCCGAAGCCTAAACACTGAAGCTTTCTTT. This codes for CATSTRSLNTEAFF.

The chain uses TRBV27 and TRBJ2-7; 10 positions match TRBD1. Germline CDR1 and CDR2: MNHEY and SMNVEV (reference sequence). J was trimmed by 5 bases and V by 5 bases; bases with no gene match: 3. The CDR3 loop spans 13 amino acids. For the CDR3, the DNA is TGTGCCAGCAGTATGGGACAGGGGAACGAGCAGTACTTC. Protein sequence: CASSMGQGNEQYF.

The chain uses TRBV2 and TRBJ1-6; 8 bases align to TRBD1. CDR1 SNHLY and CDR2 FYNNEI come from the germline V gene. With V trimmed by 5 bases and J by 10 bases, 10 bases remained unmatched. The CDR3 contains 15 residues. The CDR3 loop reads CASSPDRADISPLHF. DNA of the CDR3: TGTGCCAGCAGTCCGGACAGGGCGGATATCTCACCCCTCCACTTT.